Sequencing of this T cell receptor beta chain was carried out in a study of blood T cells in healthy people across ages. Whole-study findings and limits: There were more naive CD4+ cells and higher diversity in long-lived donors than in aged donors. Among T cells, TCR beta diversity per million cells dropped roughly linearly as age rose. In these data, TCR beta diversity tracked strongly with naive T cell percentage.

A minimum of 5 micrograms of total RNA was extracted per sample. On this clonotype itself: Antigen specificity is unknown.

With a J-beta primer mix and a sample-barcoded 5' primer, a second PCR ran about 6 to 11 cycles. TCRdb redid the calling of the 5' RACE reads with MiXCR, one entry per CDR3 protein. The profile shows about 1,400,000 distinct CDR3 sequences, around 42% of them singletons. CDR3 length: 15 residues. Germline assignment: CDR1 SEHNR and CDR2 FQNEAQ (reference sequence). Sequencing used blood. The TCR sequence derives from a woman under 30 in good health. The chain is built from TRBV7-9 and TRBJ2-4, with TRBD2 as a possible D gene (6 bases). The J call may be faulty, since TRBJ2-5 better matches the DNA end. The CDR3 is CASSSWDGRSETQYF. CDR3 in DNA: TGTGCCAGCAGCTCCTGGGACGGGAGATCGGAGACCCAGTACTTC.